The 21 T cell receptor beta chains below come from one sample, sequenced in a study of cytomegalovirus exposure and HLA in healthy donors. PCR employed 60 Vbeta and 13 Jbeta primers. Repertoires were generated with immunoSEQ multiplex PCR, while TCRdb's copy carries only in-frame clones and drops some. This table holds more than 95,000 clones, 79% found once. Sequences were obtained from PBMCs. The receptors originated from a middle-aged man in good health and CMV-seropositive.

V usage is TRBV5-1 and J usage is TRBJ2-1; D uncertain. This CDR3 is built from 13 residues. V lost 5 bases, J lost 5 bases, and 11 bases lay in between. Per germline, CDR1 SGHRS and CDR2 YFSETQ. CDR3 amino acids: CASRVASDNEQFF. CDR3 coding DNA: TGCGCCAGCAGGGTTGCGTCCGACAATGAGCAGTTCTTC.

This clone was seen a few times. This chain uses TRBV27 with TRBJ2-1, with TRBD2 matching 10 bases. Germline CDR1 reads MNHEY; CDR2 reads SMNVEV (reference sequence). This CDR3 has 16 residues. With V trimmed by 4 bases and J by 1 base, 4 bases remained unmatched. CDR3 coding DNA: TGTGCCAGCAGTTCAGGGACTAGCGTTTCCTACAATGAGCAGTTCTTC. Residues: CASSSGTSVSYNEQFF.

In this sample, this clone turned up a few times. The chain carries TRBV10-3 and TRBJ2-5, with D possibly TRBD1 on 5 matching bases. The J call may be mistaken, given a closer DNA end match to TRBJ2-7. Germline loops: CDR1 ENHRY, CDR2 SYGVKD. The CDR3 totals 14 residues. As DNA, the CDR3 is TGTGCCATCGGGGCGAACGGAGACTCCTACGAGCAGTACTTC. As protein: CAIGANGDSYEQYF.

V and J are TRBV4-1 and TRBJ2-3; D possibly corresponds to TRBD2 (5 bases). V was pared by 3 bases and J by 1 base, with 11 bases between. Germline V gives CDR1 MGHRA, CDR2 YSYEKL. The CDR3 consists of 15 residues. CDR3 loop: CASSQNGMGTDTQYF. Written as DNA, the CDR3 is TGCGCCAGCAGCCAGAACGGGATGGGCACAGATACGCAGTATTTT.

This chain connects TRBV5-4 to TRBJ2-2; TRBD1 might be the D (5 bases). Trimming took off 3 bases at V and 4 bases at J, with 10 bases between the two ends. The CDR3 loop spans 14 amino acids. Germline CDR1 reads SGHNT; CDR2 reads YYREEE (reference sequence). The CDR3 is CASSSGKGTGELFF. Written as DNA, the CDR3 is TGTGCCAGCAGCTCAGGGAAAGGCACCGGGGAGCTGTTTTTT.

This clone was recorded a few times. The CDR3, as DNA: TGCGCCAGCAGCTTGATAAGACGGGAAGCCCAGTACTTC. Its translation: CASSLIRREAQYF. V and J are TRBV5-1 and TRBJ2-5, with D perhaps matching TRBD2 (5 bases). The CDR3 has 13 amino acids. CDR1 and CDR2 from the germline V gene are SGHRS and YFSETQ. The V end lost 1 base, the J end lost 9 bases, and 13 bases lay between the germline ends.

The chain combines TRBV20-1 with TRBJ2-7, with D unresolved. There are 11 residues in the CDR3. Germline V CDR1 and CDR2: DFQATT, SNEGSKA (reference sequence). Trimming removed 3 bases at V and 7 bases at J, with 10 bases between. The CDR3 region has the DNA TGCAGTGCTAGCAATAACTATGAGCAGTACTTC. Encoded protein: CSASNNYEQYF.

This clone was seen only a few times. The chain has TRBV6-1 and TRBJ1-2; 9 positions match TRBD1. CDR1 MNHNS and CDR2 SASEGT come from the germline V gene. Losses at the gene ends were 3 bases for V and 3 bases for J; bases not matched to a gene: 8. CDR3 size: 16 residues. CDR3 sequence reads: CASSDRDREYHYGYTF. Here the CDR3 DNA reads TGTGCCAGCAGTGACCGGGACAGGGAATATCACTATGGCTACACCTTC.

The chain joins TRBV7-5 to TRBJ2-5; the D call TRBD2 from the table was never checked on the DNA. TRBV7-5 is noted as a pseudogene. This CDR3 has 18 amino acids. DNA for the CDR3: TGTGCCAGAAGCCTCCCTTTTCTAGCACGGAGGAGGCAAGAGACCCAGTACTTC. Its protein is CARSLPFLARRRQETQYF.

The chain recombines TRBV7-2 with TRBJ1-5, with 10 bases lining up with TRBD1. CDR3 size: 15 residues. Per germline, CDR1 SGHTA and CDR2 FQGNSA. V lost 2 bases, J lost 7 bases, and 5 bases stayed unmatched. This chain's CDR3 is CASSLRTGGYQPQHF. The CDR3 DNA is TGTGCCAGCAGCTTAAGGACAGGGGGATACCAGCCCCAGCATTTT.

The CDR3 DNA is TGTGCCAGCAGGACCGGGACATCGAACACCGGGGAGCTGTTTTTT. Translation: CASRTGTSNTGELFF. This chain links TRBV6-1 with TRBJ2-2, with a tentative D call TRBD1 (6 bases). This CDR3 spans 15 amino acids. V lost 6 bases to trimming and J lost 0 bases, with 11 bases between them. The germline V gene has CDR1 MNHNS and CDR2 SASEGT.

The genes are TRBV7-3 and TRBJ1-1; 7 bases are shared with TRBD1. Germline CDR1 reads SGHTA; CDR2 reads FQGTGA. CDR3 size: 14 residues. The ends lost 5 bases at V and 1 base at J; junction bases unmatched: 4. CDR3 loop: CASSVGTANTEAFF. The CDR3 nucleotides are TGTGCCAGCAGCGTCGGGACAGCGAACACTGAAGCTTTCTTT.

The DNA of the CDR3 is TGTGCCAGCAGCTTACAGAGCGGGAGCTATAACGAGCAGTACTTC. Its protein is CASSLQSGSYNEQYF. The V call is TRBV5-4, the J call TRBJ2-7; 8 bases are a match to TRBD2. Losses at the gene ends were 2 bases for V and 5 bases for J; bases not matched to a gene: 9. Per germline, CDR1 SGHNT and CDR2 YYREEE (reference sequence). The CDR3 covers 15 residues.

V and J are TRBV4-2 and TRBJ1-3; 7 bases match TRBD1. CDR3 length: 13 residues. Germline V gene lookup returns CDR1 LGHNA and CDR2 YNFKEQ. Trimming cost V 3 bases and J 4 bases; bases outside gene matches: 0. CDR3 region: CASSQGQGNTIYF. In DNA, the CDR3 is TGTGCCAGCAGCCAGGGACAGGGAAACACCATATATTTT.

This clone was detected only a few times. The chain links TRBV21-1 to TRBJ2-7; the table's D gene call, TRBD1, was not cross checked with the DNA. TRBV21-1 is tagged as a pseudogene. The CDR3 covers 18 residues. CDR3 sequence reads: CASSKGQGLGCLFGEQYF. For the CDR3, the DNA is TGTGCCAGCAGCAAAGGACAGGGCTTGGGGTGTCTGTTTGGCGAGCAGTACTTC.

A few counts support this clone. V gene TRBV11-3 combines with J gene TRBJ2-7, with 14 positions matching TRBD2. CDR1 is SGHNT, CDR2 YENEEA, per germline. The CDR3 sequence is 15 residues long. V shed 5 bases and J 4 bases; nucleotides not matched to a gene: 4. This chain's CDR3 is CASSNGLAGGYEQYF. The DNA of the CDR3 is TGTGCCAGCAGCAACGGACTAGCGGGAGGTTACGAGCAGTACTTC.

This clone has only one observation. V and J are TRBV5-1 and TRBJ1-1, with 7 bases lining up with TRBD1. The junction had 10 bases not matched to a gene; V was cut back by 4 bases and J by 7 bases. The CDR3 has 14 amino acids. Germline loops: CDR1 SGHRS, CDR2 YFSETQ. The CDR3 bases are TGCGCCAGCAGCAATACAGGGGTTGTTGTTGAAGCTTTCTTT. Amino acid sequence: CASSNTGVVVEAFF.

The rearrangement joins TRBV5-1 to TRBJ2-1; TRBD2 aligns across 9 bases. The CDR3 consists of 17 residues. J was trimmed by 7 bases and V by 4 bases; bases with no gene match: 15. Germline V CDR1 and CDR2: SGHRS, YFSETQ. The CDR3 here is CASSPTFWAGGENEQFF. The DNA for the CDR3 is TGCGCCAGCAGCCCGACTTTTTGGGCGGGAGGGGAAAATGAGCAGTTCTTC.

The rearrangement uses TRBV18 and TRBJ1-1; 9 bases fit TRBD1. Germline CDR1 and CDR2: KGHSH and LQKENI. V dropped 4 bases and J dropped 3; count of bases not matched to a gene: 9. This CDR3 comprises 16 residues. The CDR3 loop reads CASSRPGTGYDTEAFF. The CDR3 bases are TGTGCCAGCTCACGGCCTGGGACAGGGTACGACACTGAAGCTTTCTTT.

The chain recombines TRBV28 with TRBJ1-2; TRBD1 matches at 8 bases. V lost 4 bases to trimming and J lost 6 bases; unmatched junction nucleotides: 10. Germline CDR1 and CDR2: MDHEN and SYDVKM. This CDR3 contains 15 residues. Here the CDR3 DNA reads TGTGCCAGCAGTTCCTTCGGGACAGGAGGAGATGGCTACACCTTC. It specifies CASSSFGTGGDGYTF.

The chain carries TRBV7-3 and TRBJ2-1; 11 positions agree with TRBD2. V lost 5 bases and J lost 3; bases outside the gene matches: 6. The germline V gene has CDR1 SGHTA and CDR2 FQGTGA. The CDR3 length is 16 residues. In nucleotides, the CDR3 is TGTGCCAGCAGCCCGCTGACTAGCGGGGACTACAATGAGCAGTTCTTC. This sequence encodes CASSPLTSGDYNEQFF.